Below, 20 T cell receptor beta chains from the same sample are listed, as sequenced in a study of blood T cell repertoires in COVID-19 (dated by TCRdb to about 2020). Receptor amplification or capture employed the immunoSEQ multiplex PCR assay. TCRdb mirrors the immuneACCESS table, restricted to in-frame sequences. Some clones are absent from its copies; in checked studies, under half trace to an unresolved V gene, and the reason for the others is unknown. The sample contains about 200,000 clones, 80% to 90% of them found a single time. Together, the top ten hold less than 6.5% of the sample. Source material: peripheral blood. Receptors originate from a woman between 70 and 85 years old with active or convalescent COVID-19.

This clone has only a few counts. This sequence joins TRBV7-9 and TRBJ2-7, with 10 bases matching TRBD2. With V trimmed by 2 bases and J by 6 bases, 4 bases remained unmatched. This CDR3 has 14 amino acids. CDR1 and CDR2 from the germline V gene are SEHNR and FQNEAQ (reference sequence). CDR3 in amino acids: CASSLNQREGEQYF. CDR3 DNA sequence: TGTGCCAGCAGCTTAAACCAGCGGGAGGGCGAGCAGTACTTC. Looking up the rest from reference TRBV7-9 and TRBJ2-7 gives the full variable domain: DTGVSQNPRHKITKRGQNVTFRCDPISEHNRLYWYRQTLGQGPEFLTYFQNEAQLEKSRLLSDRFSAERPKGSFSTLEIQRTEQGDSAMYLCASSLNQREGEQYFGPGTRLTVT.

This sequence joins TRBV5-1 and TRBJ2-5; 7 nucleotides agree with TRBD1. V shed 0 bases and J 4 bases; nucleotides not matched to a gene: 3. The CDR3 has 14 residues. Germline lookup yields CDR1 SGHRS and CDR2 YFSETQ. Written as DNA, the CDR3 is TGCGCCAGCAGCTTGGCAGGGGGTCGAGAGACCCAGTACTTC. As protein: CASSLAGGRETQYF.

The chain combines TRBV28 with TRBJ2-7, with 10 bases identical to TRBD2. Germline CDR1 is MDHEN and CDR2 is SYDVKM. The CDR3 consists of 15 residues. The V and J ends lost 5 bases and 2 bases, in that order; junction bases with no gene match: 6. CDR3 in amino acids: CASSIAGGPTYEQYF. CDR3 coding DNA: TGTGCCAGCAGTATAGCGGGAGGCCCAACCTACGAGCAGTACTTC.

This clone is a singleton in its sample. The chain joins TRBV10-1 to TRBJ2-7, with TRBD1 identical over 7 bases. V was clipped by 5 bases and J by 2 bases; unmatched bases: 6. The CDR3 spans 14 residues. Germline loops: CDR1 WNHNN, CDR2 SYGVQD (reference sequence). The CDR3 DNA reads TGCGCCAGCAGTCGGCAGGGGGTCGCCTACGAGCAGTACTTC. This sequence encodes CASSRQGVAYEQYF.

The chain employs TRBV15 and TRBJ2-1, with 7 bases that match TRBD2. V gave up 0 bases and J gave up 6 bases; unmatched junction bases: 14. The germline V gene has CDR1 LNHNV and CDR2 YYDKDF (reference sequence). CDR3 length: 18 amino acids. The CDR3 reads CATSRDRGAGVYPNEQFF. In DNA form, the CDR3 reads TGTGCCACCAGCAGAGATCGTGGGGCGGGAGTGTATCCCAATGAGCAGTTCTTC. The complete variable domain, with remaining parts taken from reference TRBV15 and TRBJ2-1, reads DAMVIQNPRYQVTQFGKPVTLSCSQTLNHNVMYWYQQKSSQAPKLLFHYYDKDFNNEADTPDNFQSRRPNTSFCFLDIRSPGLGDTAMYLCATSRDRGAGVYPNEQFFGPGTRLTVL.

The chain recombines TRBV7-3 with TRBJ2-3; possibly TRBD1 for D (7 bases). V lost 2 bases to trimming and J lost 5 bases, with 14 bases between them. Germline assignment: CDR1 SGHTA and CDR2 FQGTGA. The CDR3 is made up of 15 amino acids. As DNA, the CDR3 is TGTGCCAGCAGCTTACTCGGGACAGCGGGAGATACGCAGTATTTT. Amino acid sequence: CASSLLGTAGDTQYF. The whole variable domain, remainder taken from reference TRBV7-3 and TRBJ2-3, is GAGVSQTPSNKVTEKGKYVELRCDPISGHTALYWYRQSLGQGPEFLIYFQGTGAADDSGLPNDRFFAVRPEGSVSTLKIQRTERGDSAVYLCASSLLGTAGDTQYFGPGTRLTVL.

The rearrangement joins TRBV6-5 to TRBJ1-1; the match to TRBD1 covers 7 bases. Germline-derived CDR1 and CDR2 are MNHEY and SVGAGI. This CDR3 spans 14 amino acids. The V gene end was trimmed by 6 bases and the J gene end by 0 bases; junction bases not matched to a gene: 4. The CDR3, as DNA: TGTGCCAGCAGCCAGGGGGTGATGAACACTGAAGCTTTCTTT. This gives the protein CASSQGVMNTEAFF.

This clone was detected only once. The chain recombines TRBV5-1 with TRBJ2-3; D is undetermined. CDR1 and CDR2 from the germline V gene are SGHRS and YFSETQ. The CDR3 contains 15 residues. V dropped 4 bases and J dropped 0 bases, with 12 bases sitting between them. CDR3 amino acids: CASSIGSTSTDTQYF. As DNA, the CDR3 is TGCGCCAGCAGCATAGGATCGACTAGCACAGATACGCAGTATTTT. Full variable domain (remainder filled in from reference TRBV5-1 and TRBJ2-3): KAGVTQTPRYLIKTRGQQVTLSCSPISGHRSVSWYQQTPGQGLQFLFEYFSETQRNKGNFPGRFSGRQFSNSRSEMNVSTLELGDSALYLCASSIGSTSTDTQYFGPGTRLTVL.

CDR3 sequence: CASSDRAETGTLYQPQHF. The CDR3 DNA reads TGTGCCAGCAGCGACCGGGCGGAGACAGGAACATTATATCAGCCCCAGCATTTT. The rearrangement joins TRBV28 to TRBJ1-5; D might be TRBD1 (6 bases). Per germline, CDR1 MDHEN and CDR2 SYDVKM. V was pared by 6 bases and J by 5 bases, with 26 bases between. This CDR3 is built from 18 residues. The variable domain in full, completed from reference TRBV28 and TRBJ1-5, reads DVKVTQSSRYLVKRTGEKVFLECVQDMDHENMFWYRQDPGLGLRLIYFSYDVKMKEKGDIPEGYSVSREKKERFSLILESASTNQTSMYLCASSDRAETGTLYQPQHFGDGTRLSIL.

The count of this clone is one. The chain employs TRBV18 and TRBJ2-3; D gene uncertain. With 2 bases removed from V and 0 bases from J, the gap between germline ends came to 6 bases. CDR1 is KGHSH, CDR2 LQKENI, per germline. The CDR3 consists of 14 residues. The CDR3 DNA reads TGTGCCAGCTCACCAGGCGGTAGCACAGATACGCAGTATTTT. Its protein product is CASSPGGSTDTQYF.

This clone occurred a few times. The J gene is TRBJ1-2, the V gene TRBV21-1; TRBD1, the D gene given by the table, was not confirmed from the DNA. TRBV21-1 is designated a pseudogene. The CDR3 is 16 amino acids. The CDR3 protein is CASSAQNGTGDYGYTF. CDR3 coding DNA: TGTGCCAGCAGCGCACAGAACGGGACAGGTGACTATGGCTACACCTTC.

The chain is built from TRBV14 and TRBJ1-1; D not certain. The germline V gene has CDR1 SGHDN and CDR2 FVKESK. The CDR3 has 12 amino acids. The V and J ends lost 4 bases and 11 bases respectively, with 14 bases between them. CDR3 nucleotide sequence: TGTGCCAGCAGCCTGCTGGGCGGGGAGGCTTTCTTT. It codes for CASSLLGGEAFF.

This clone has a single count. V is TRBV28 and J is TRBJ1-5; D call uncertain. Trimming took 8 bases from V and 11 from J, leaving 13 bases between them. Per the germline V gene, CDR1 is MDHEN and CDR2 is SYDVKM. The CDR3 extends over 11 amino acids. Here the CDR3 reads CASLSNFAQHF. CDR3 DNA sequence: TGTGCCAGCCTCTCTAATTTCGCCCAGCATTTT.

This chain connects TRBV27 to TRBJ1-5; D unresolved. The CDR3 is made up of 14 amino acids. Germline V CDR1 and CDR2: MNHEY, SMNVEV (reference sequence). Trimming removed 3 bases at V and 2 bases at J, with 8 bases between. CDR3 sequence (DNA): TGTGCCAGCAGTTTTTCGGGAGGCAATCAGCCCCAGCATTTT. It codes for CASSFSGGNQPQHF.

The J gene is TRBJ2-3, the V gene TRBV5-1, with D uncertain. The CDR3 covers 16 residues. Germline CDR1 is SGHRS and CDR2 is YFSETQ. V was shortened by 4 bases and J by 0 bases, with 15 bases between the two germline ends. In DNA form, the CDR3 reads TGCGCCAGCAGCCGAACAGAGTCCTCTAGCACAGATACGCAGTATTTT. It translates to CASSRTESSSTDTQYF.

V is TRBV6-6 and J is TRBJ2-7; tentative D call: TRBD2 (6 bases). The CDR3 length is 15 residues. Trimming took off 5 bases at V and 2 bases at J, with 16 bases between the two ends. Germline V CDR1 and CDR2: MNHNY, SVGAGI (reference sequence). CDR3 bases: TGTGCCAGCAGTCGATCCGGGACTGAAGCCTACGAGCAGTACTTC. As protein: CASSRSGTEAYEQYF.

This clone was seen a handful of times. This chain joins TRBV28 and TRBJ2-7; weak D call: TRBD1 (5 bases). The CDR3 has 12 residues. From germline, CDR1 is MDHEN and CDR2 SYDVKM. V lost 7 bases and J 2 bases, leaving 9 bases between the germline ends. This chain's CDR3 is CASKGYPYEQYF. The CDR3 DNA reads as TGTGCCAGCAAGGGGTATCCCTACGAGCAGTACTTC.

A few counts support this clone. The chain combines TRBV6-5 with TRBJ2-7, with D possibly TRBD2 on 6 matching bases. Germline V gene data show CDR1 as MNHEY and CDR2 as SVGAGI. Trimming removed 5 bases at V and 2 bases at J, with 10 bases between. The CDR3 runs to 13 residues. The CDR3 region has the DNA TGTGCCAGCAGTCTAGCGTTCCCCTACGAGCAGTACTTC. It specifies CASSLAFPYEQYF.

V usage is TRBV7-9 and J usage is TRBJ1-1, with a tentative D call TRBD1 (5 bases). Trimming pared 3 bases from V and 12 bases from J, leaving 11 bases between. There are 11 residues in the CDR3. The germline V gene encodes CDR1 SEHNR and CDR2 FQNEAQ (reference sequence). The CDR3 DNA is TGTGCCAGCAGCTTGGGAGGGGAAACTTTCTTT. Its translation is CASSLGGETFF. The entire variable domain, with the rest obtained from reference TRBV7-9 and TRBJ1-1, is as follows: DTGVSQNPRHKITKRGQNVTFRCDPISEHNRLYWYRQTLGQGPEFLTYFQNEAQLEKSRLLSDRFSAERPKGSFSTLEIQRTEQGDSAMYLCASSLGGETFFGQGTRLTVV.

In the case of this clone: Other DNA sequences in the sample encode the same CDR3. The chain combines TRBV5-1 with TRBJ2-1, with 12 bases that match TRBD2. V shed 4 bases, J shed 4 bases, and the junction held 3 bases outside the gene matches. CDR3 length: 15 amino acids. CDR1 is SGHRS, CDR2 YFSETQ, per germline. Written as DNA, the CDR3 is TGCGCCAGCAGCCCGCTAGCGGGAGGGTACAATGAGCAGTTCTTC. Its translation is CASSPLAGGYNEQFF. The full variable domain, with the rest looked up from reference TRBV5-1 and TRBJ2-1, is KAGVTQTPRYLIKTRGQQVTLSCSPISGHRSVSWYQQTPGQGLQFLFEYFSETQRNKGNFPGRFSGRQFSNSRSEMNVSTLELGDSALYLCASSPLAGGYNEQFFGPGTRLTVL.